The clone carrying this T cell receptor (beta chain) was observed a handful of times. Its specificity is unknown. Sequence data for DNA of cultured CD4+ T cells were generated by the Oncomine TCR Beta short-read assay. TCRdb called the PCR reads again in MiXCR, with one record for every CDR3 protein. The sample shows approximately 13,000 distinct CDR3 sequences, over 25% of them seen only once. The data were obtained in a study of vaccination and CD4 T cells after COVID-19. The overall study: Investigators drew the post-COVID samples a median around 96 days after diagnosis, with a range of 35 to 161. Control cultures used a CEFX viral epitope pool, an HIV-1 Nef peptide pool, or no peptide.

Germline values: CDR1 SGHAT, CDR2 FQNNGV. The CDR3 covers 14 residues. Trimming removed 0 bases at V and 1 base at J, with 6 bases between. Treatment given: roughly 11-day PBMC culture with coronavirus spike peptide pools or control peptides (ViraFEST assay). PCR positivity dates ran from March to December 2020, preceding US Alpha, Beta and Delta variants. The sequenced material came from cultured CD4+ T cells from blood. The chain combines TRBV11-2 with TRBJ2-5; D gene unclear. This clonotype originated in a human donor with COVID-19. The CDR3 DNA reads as TGTGCCAGCAGCTTAGACCTATCCCAAGAGACCCAGTACTTC. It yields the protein CASSLDLSQETQYF.